The rows below give T cell receptor beta chains drawn from one sample of a study of shared clonotypes between healthy human individuals. The assay was immunoSEQ multiplex PCR, and TCRdb's table has in-frame clones only and misses some. The sample records roughly 490,000 clones, roughly 85% being singletons. The sequenced sample consisted of PBMCs. The receptor source for this set is a woman in her 40s in good health. Some clones in this sample may be carry-over from other donors' samples. The CDR3 runs from the conserved cysteine through the conserved F or W. A D gene is named only where the DNA matches it firmly. The size field is filled for only some rows; it gives once, few, many or a size class.

CDR3 protein	CDR3 DNA	V gene	J gene	D gene	clone size
CASSYVTGSSYEQYF	TGTGCCAGCAGTTACGTGACAGGCAGCTCCTACGAGCAGTACTTC	TRBV6-6	TRBJ2-7	NA	NA
CASSLVLAGHEQYF	TGTGCCAGCAGTTTAGTATTAGCGGGTCACGAGCAGTACTTC	TRBV28	TRBJ2-7	TRBD2	NA
CASSGLLTGIYEQYF	TGCGCCAGCAGTGGGTTATTGACAGGTATCTACGAGCAGTACTTC	TRBV10-2	TRBJ2-7	NA	NA
CASSDWAGGDRDTQYF	TGCGCCAGCAGTGATTGGGCGGGAGGGGACAGGGATACGCAGTATTTT	TRBV10-2	TRBJ2-3	NA	NA
CSVGTSGTYEQYF	TGCAGCGTTGGGACTAGCGGGACGTACGAGCAGTACTTC	TRBV29-1	TRBJ2-7	TRBD2	NA
CASSAGLAGGPWETQYF	TGTGCCAGCAGCGCCGGACTAGCGGGAGGGCCTTGGGAGACCCAGTACTTC	TRBV9	TRBJ2-5	TRBD2	NA
CASSTWTGVYEQYF	TGCGCCAGCAGCACTTGGACAGGAGTCTACGAGCAGTACTTC	TRBV5-1	TRBJ2-7	TRBD1	NA
CASSRSLAGSTGELFF	TGTGCCAGCAGCCGATCACTAGCGGGCAGCACCGGGGAGCTGTTTTTT	TRBV9	TRBJ2-2	TRBD2	NA
CASSVNLNTQYF	TGTGCCAGCAGCGTCAATCTGAATACGCAGTATTTT	TRBV5-4	TRBJ2-3	NA	NA
CASSLQGDNEQFF	TGCGCCAGCAGCTTGCAGGGAGACAATGAGCAGTTCTTC	TRBV5-1	TRBJ2-1	NA	NA
CASGSSGVNTGELFF	TGTGCCAGCGGGTCTTCGGGGGTGAACACCGGGGAGCTGTTTTTT	TRBV27	TRBJ2-2	NA	NA
CASSRLQPSGANVLTF	TGTGCCAGTTCCCGACTTCAACCCTCTGGGGCCAACGTCCTGACTTTC	TRBV28	TRBJ2-6	NA	many
CASSVTSFEQFF	TGTGCCAGCAGTGTGACTAGCTTTGAGCAGTTCTTC	TRBV6-1	TRBJ2-1	TRBD2	once
CAWSVGLASGANVLTF	TGTGCCTGGAGTGTAGGTCTCGCATCTGGGGCCAACGTCCTGACTTTC	TRBV30	TRBJ2-6	NA	NA
CASSGRQGSSYEQYF	TGCGCCAGCAGCGGGAGACAGGGGAGCTCCTACGAGCAGTACTTC	TRBV5-1	TRBJ2-7	TRBD1	once
CASSLYPSAQHF	TGTGCCAGCAGTCTCTATCCTTCGGCCCAGCATTTT	TRBV28	TRBJ1-5	NA	NA